This T cell receptor (beta chain) came from a study of graft-versus-host responses after intestinal transplantation. Study in general: All recipients got anti-thymocyte globulin induction, then tacrolimus and steroids for 2 to 4 years.

V dropped 3 bases and J dropped 1 base, with 12 bases sitting between them. This CDR3 is 15 amino acids long. CDR1 is MNHEY, CDR2 SVGAGI, per germline. TCRdb's table, derived via immunoSEQ multiplex PCR, lists solely in-frame clones and lacks some. The data hold 84,000 or so clones, with 80% to 95% observed a single time. With regard to this clone: Antigen unknown.

V is TRBV6-5 and J is TRBJ1-1, with D tentatively TRBD1 (5 bases). This receptor was taken from a human donor who received an intestinal transplant. Source: unstimulated CD4+ T cells sorted from spleen or lymph node cells, taken before intestinal transplant. This CDR3 is CASSYTGEPNTEAFF. Written as DNA, the CDR3 is TGTGCCAGCAGTTATACGGGGGAGCCGAACACTGAAGCTTTCTTT.